This T cell receptor beta chain was sequenced in a study of T cell responses to AZD1222 COVID-19 vaccine (dated by TCRdb to the early 2020s). About the investigation overall: TCR sequencing covered about 230 trial participants: 200 to 220 given two doses of AZD1222 and approximately 25 given two doses of MenACWY control vaccine. Enrollment into the trials was organized by age into subgroups of 18-55, 56-69 and 70-plus years, and those subgroups contained roughly 160, 29 and 62 TCR-sequenced participants, respectively. The investigation overall reported the following: Participants were mostly white British, with more females than males. The authors suggested clonal diversity may have been underestimated. After two AZD1222 doses, spike-specific TCR breadth and depth were significantly higher than at day 0 and than in MenACWY recipients. The vaccine-associated CD4 TCRs covered the entire spike protein, and the dominant responses fell in regions 160-218 and 743-854. Conclusions about previously exposed vaccinees are limited, since just five or six AZD1222 recipients were seropositive for SARS-CoV-2 at baseline. Reportedly, almost half of the unique spike-specific TCRs recognized epitopes lying outside the regions that are mutated in the B.1.351 and B.1.1.7 variants. Because no day 14 peak-response samples were available, repertoires were characterized only after the peak T cell response. In the small 56-69-year group, the increase in depth fell short of significance, most likely because of low power.

The CDR3 regions of human TCRbeta chains were analyzed by immunosequencing. The authors processed their data as follows. TCRs in the repertoires were matched against a reference library of SARS-CoV-2-specific TCRs that had been generated with the MIRA antigen-specificity platform. Breadth was defined as the fraction of unique TCRs that were SARS-CoV-2-associated. Depth was defined as the fraction of total T cells that were SARS-CoV-2-associated. Using the MIRA data, every spike-specific TCR was mapped to the spike region that the TCR reacted to and assigned to either a CD4 or a CD8 class. Log10-transformed breadth and depth values were compared by one-way ANOVA with Sidak's multiple comparisons tests. TCRdb took this table from immuneACCESS and kept in-frame rearrangements with V and J called. Such tables lack part of the clones; where checked against another copy, unresolved V genes explain under half of the gap, and the rest is unexplained. Clonal size and the V and J genes are those of that table, whereas D and trimming came from the DNA. The table kept for this sample lists some 150,000 clones. 2.2% of the sample is held by the ten biggest clonotypes.

The intended sense of this specimen's time point label: baseline before first vaccination. Vaccinee samples came from UK trials COV001 and COV002, including a single-blind randomized controlled phase 2/3 trial of AZD1222 (ChAdOx1 nCoV-19) in healthy adults. Trial participant PBMC samples were collected at day 0 and day 28 after the second dose for TCRbeta chain sequencing. V and J are truncated by 5 bases and 2 bases respectively, leaving an intervening sequence of 9 bases. CDR1 and CDR2 were assigned from the germline V gene as SGHTA and FQGTGA. The CDR3 holds 13 amino acids from the cysteine to the phenylalanine. Solely the CDR3 DNA is kept, with 39 bases framed from the first base. Worth noting for this clone: The antigen this receptor binds is unknown.

The TCR sequence derives from an adult in good health. Sequencing was performed on peripheral blood. The chain is assembled from TRBV7-3 and TRBJ1-2; the D gene cannot be resolved reliably. CDR3 loop: CASSATGNYGYTF. DNA sequence: TGTGCCAGCAGCGCGACGGGCAACTATGGCTACACCTTC.